The 25 T cell receptor beta chains below all came from one sample that was sequenced in a study of neoadjuvant anti-PD-1 for oral cavity cancer. Sequencing used immunoSEQ multiplex PCR; TCRdb keeps in-frame clones, though not all of them. The sample lists 55,000 to 80,000 clones; 80% to 90% were seen once. The source material was PBMCs, sampled before nivolumab (anti-PD-1) treatment. Receptors were obtained from a person aged 35-79 years with oral cavity squamous cell carcinoma.

This clone was counted between two and nine times. The chain employs TRBV5-5 and TRBJ1-1, with D unclear. The CDR3 is 14 residues long. Germline-derived CDR1 and CDR2 are SGHKS and YYEKEE (reference sequence). Between the trimmed V and J ends, which lost 1 base and 0 bases, there was a span of 7 bases. CDR3 in DNA: TGTGCCAGCAGCTTGTACGGCTTGAACACTGAAGCTTTCTTT. This sequence encodes CASSLYGLNTEAFF.

V usage is TRBV7-6 and J usage is TRBJ2-2; 7 bases align to TRBD1. CDR1 is SGHVS, CDR2 FNYEAQ, per germline. The junction had 6 bases not matched to a gene; V was cut back by 5 bases and J by 0 bases. CDR3 length: 16 amino acids. Here the CDR3 DNA reads TGTGCCAGCAGCCTCCGGGACAGCGCGAACACCGGGGAGCTGTTTTTT. Its translation: CASSLRDSANTGELFF.

The J gene is TRBJ1-5, the V gene TRBV15; no reliable D call. V gave up 4 bases and J gave up 0 bases, with 7 bases separating them. The CDR3 is 14 amino acids. Germline lookup yields CDR1 LNHNV and CDR2 YYDKDF (reference sequence). The CDR3 DNA reads TGTGCCACCAGCACCACGGATAGCAATCAGCCCCAGCATTTT. Its protein product is CATSTTDSNQPQHF.

This rearrangement joins TRBV5-8 to TRBJ2-7, with D perhaps TRBD1 (6 bases). This CDR3 comprises 12 residues. Trimming took 4 bases from V and 4 from J, leaving 9 bases between them. Per the germline V gene, CDR1 is SGHTS and CDR2 is YDEGEE. For the CDR3, the DNA is TGTGCCAGCAGCCTGACAGGTTACGAGCAGTACTTC. It encodes CASSLTGYEQYF.

V is TRBV5-1 and J is TRBJ1-1; D may be TRBD1 (6 bases). This CDR3 is 13 amino acids long. Per germline, CDR1 SGHRS and CDR2 YFSETQ. V shed 2 bases and J shed 6 bases, with 11 bases lying between them. This chain's CDR3 is CASSFTGYSEAFF. In nucleotides, the CDR3 is TGCGCCAGCAGCTTTACAGGGTATTCTGAAGCTTTCTTT.

V gene TRBV2 combines with J gene TRBJ2-7; TRBD1 agrees at 7 bases. Germline CDR1 is SNHLY and CDR2 is FYNNEI. The J segment lost 7 bases and the V segment lost 4 bases, leaving 13 bases of the junction unmatched. The CDR3 is 15 residues long. The CDR3 DNA reads as TGTGCCAGCAGTGGCACGGGACAGAGGATGGGGGAGCAGTACTTC. Translation: CASSGTGQRMGEQYF.

CDR3 DNA sequence: TGTGCCAGCAGCGTCTCCGGGACTATTGGCACCGGGGAGCTGTTTTTT. Protein product: CASSVSGTIGTGELFF. The chain links TRBV9 to TRBJ2-2; 7 bases agree with TRBD2. The CDR3 is 16 amino acids. J was trimmed by 4 bases and V by 2 bases; bases with no gene match: 8. CDR1 is SGDLS and CDR2 is YYNGEE in the germline V gene. The whole variable domain, filled in from reference TRBV9 and TRBJ2-2, reads DSGVTQTPKHLITATGQRVTLRCSPRSGDLSVYWYQQSLDQGLQFLIQYYNGEERAKGNILERFSAQQFPDLHSELNLSSLELGDSALYFCASSVSGTIGTGELFFGEGSRLTVL.

The rearrangement links TRBV30 to TRBJ1-1; tentative D call: TRBD1 (5 bases). Germline loops: CDR1 GTSNPN, CDR2 SVGIG (reference sequence). The CDR3 totals 13 residues. Trimming removed 5 bases from V and 1 base from J, with 11 bases in between. CDR3 region: CAWGRDGNTEAFF. CDR3 nucleotide sequence: TGTGCCTGGGGCCGGGACGGGAACACTGAAGCTTTCTTT.

The chain joins TRBV25-1 to TRBJ2-7; 10 bases are a match to TRBD1. Per germline, CDR1 MGHDK and CDR2 SYGVNS. The CDR3 consists of 14 residues. The junction had 11 bases not matched to a gene; V was cut back by 6 bases and J by 9 bases. Written as DNA, the CDR3 is TGTGCCAGCAGCCAAGGGGGGACAGGGGAACGGCAGTACTTC. It translates to CASSQGGTGERQYF.

This sequence joins TRBV21-1 and TRBJ2-3; the table names TRBD1, a call not compared with the DNA. TRBV21-1 is deemed a pseudogene. The CDR3 loop spans 14 amino acids. CDR3 sequence (DNA): TGTGCCAGAAAGGACATTCATTTCGTAGATACGCAGTATTTT. Protein product: CARKDIHFVDTQYF.

This clone has a single count. The rearrangement links TRBV19 to TRBJ1-2; TRBD1 agrees at 7 bases. There are 15 residues in the CDR3. Germline values: CDR1 LNHDA, CDR2 SQIVND (reference sequence). Unmatched junction bases numbered 6, after V lost 1 base and J lost 4 bases. The CDR3 reads CASSIGQGWSYGYTF. The CDR3, as DNA: TGTGCCAGTAGTATAGGACAGGGATGGAGCTATGGCTACACCTTC.

The chain joins TRBV15 to TRBJ1-1; the D is unclear. The germline V and J ends were trimmed by 4 bases and 0 bases, with 12 bases remaining between them. The germline V gene encodes CDR1 LNHNV and CDR2 YYDKDF (reference sequence). The CDR3 spans 15 residues. The chain's CDR3 is CATSNRFLMNTEAFF. Here the CDR3 DNA reads TGTGCCACCAGCAACCGATTCCTCATGAACACTGAAGCTTTCTTT. The variable domain in full, with the rest retrieved from reference TRBV15 and TRBJ1-1, is DAMVIQNPRYQVTQFGKPVTLSCSQTLNHNVMYWYQQKSSQAPKLLFHYYDKDFNNEADTPDNFQSRRPNTSFCFLDIRSPGLGDTAMYLCATSNRFLMNTEAFFGQGTRLTVV.

V is TRBV21-1 and J is TRBJ2-3; TRBD2, the table's D call, was not compared with the DNA. TRBV21-1 is recorded as a pseudogene. This CDR3 has 20 residues. CDR3 region: CASSKGVCNLRDSGTDTQYF. CDR3 coding DNA: TGTGCCAGCAGCAAAGGCGTCTGTAACTTGAGGGACTCCGGCACAGATACGCAGTATTTT.

This chain uses TRBV27 with TRBJ1-2; D ambiguous. V gave up 6 bases and J gave up 4 bases, with 21 bases separating them. The CDR3 is 16 residues long. Per the germline V gene, CDR1 is MNHEY and CDR2 is SMNVEV (reference sequence). The CDR3 nucleotides read TGTGCCAGCAGGCCCTCCAACCTGATCCTGTCCTATGGCTACACCTTC. Its protein product is CASRPSNLILSYGYTF.

V is TRBV10-3 and J is TRBJ1-2; D is perhaps TRBD1 (5 bases). The CDR3 contains 16 residues. V gave up 5 bases and J gave up 4 bases, with 20 bases separating them. Per the germline V gene, CDR1 is ENHRY and CDR2 is SYGVKD. CDR3 coding DNA: TGTGCCATCAGTACCGACAGTCGCACACCTTCCTATGGCTACACCTTC. Encoded protein: CAISTDSRTPSYGYTF.

A single count supports this clone. The rearrangement uses TRBV7-9 and TRBJ2-1; TRBD2 matches 8 bases. Germline CDR1 reads SEHNR; CDR2 reads FQNEAQ (reference sequence). CDR3 length: 18 amino acids. Trimming took 0 bases from V and 6 from J; bases not matched to a gene: 13. CDR3 sequence: CASSLAFKAGANFNEQFF. CDR3 bases: TGTGCCAGCAGCTTAGCGTTTAAAGCGGGGGCCAATTTCAATGAGCAGTTCTTC. The complete variable domain, with remaining parts taken from reference TRBV7-9 and TRBJ2-1, reads DTGVSQNPRHKITKRGQNVTFRCDPISEHNRLYWYRQTLGQGPEFLTYFQNEAQLEKSRLLSDRFSAERPKGSFSTLEIQRTEQGDSAMYLCASSLAFKAGANFNEQFFGPGTRLTVL.

This clone occurred once. The rearrangement joins TRBV7-2 to TRBJ1-5; 7 bases are shared with TRBD1. The V and J ends lost 1 base and 2 bases, in that order; junction bases with no gene match: 2. In germline, CDR1 is SGHTA, CDR2 FQGNSA. The CDR3 consists of 15 residues. CDR3 bases: TGTGCCAGCAGCTTAGGTAGGGGGCGCAATCAGCCCCAGCATTTT. It yields the protein CASSLGRGRNQPQHF. Together with reference TRBV7-2 and TRBJ1-5, the CDR3 gives the full variable domain: GAGVSQSPSNKVTEKGKDVELRCDPISGHTALYWYRQSLGQGLEFLIYFQGNSAPDKSGLPSDRFSAERTGGSVSTLTIQRTQQEDSAVYLCASSLGRGRNQPQHFGDGTRLSIL.

V gene TRBV6-1 combines with J gene TRBJ2-1, with a weak D call TRBD2 (7 bases). The germline V and J ends were trimmed by 3 bases and 0 bases, with 12 bases remaining between them. Germline V gives CDR1 MNHNS, CDR2 SASEGT. CDR3 size: 16 residues. This chain's CDR3 is CASSDPGGSSYNEQFF. The CDR3 DNA reads TGTGCCAGCAGTGACCCGGGGGGCAGCTCCTACAATGAGCAGTTCTTC.

V is TRBV6-6 and J is TRBJ2-1; TRBD1 matches 7 bases. There are 16 residues in the CDR3. The germline CDR1 and CDR2 sequences are MNHNY and SVGAGI (reference sequence). V was clipped by 4 bases and J by 4 bases; unmatched bases: 10. The CDR3 loop is CASSSNRDSTYNEQFF. CDR3 in DNA: TGTGCCAGCAGTTCCAACCGGGACAGCACATACAATGAGCAGTTCTTC.

This rearrangement joins TRBV11-2 to TRBJ1-5; 8 nucleotides match TRBD1. V shed 5 bases and J 6 bases; nucleotides not matched to a gene: 6. The germline gives CDR1 SGHAT, CDR2 FQNNGV. CDR3 length equals 14 residues. This chain's CDR3 is CASSPGTGGQPQHF. For the CDR3, the DNA is TGTGCCAGCAGCCCTGGGACAGGCGGTCAGCCCCAGCATTTT.

This sequence joins TRBV9 and TRBJ1-1; unclear D gene. The CDR3 extends over 13 amino acids. V lost 4 bases to trimming and J lost 5 bases, with 12 bases between them. Germline V lookup: CDR1 SGDLS, CDR2 YYNGEE. As DNA, the CDR3 is TGTGCCAGCAGCTTCGGACTCTGGACTGAAGCTTTCTTT. It translates to CASSFGLWTEAFF.

J is TRBJ2-1 and V is TRBV27; 14 bases agree with TRBD2. Germline assignment: CDR1 MNHEY and CDR2 SMNVEV (reference sequence). With 4 bases clipped from V and 6 bases from J, the junction kept 2 bases outside the gene matches. The CDR3 is 15 residues long. CDR3 residues: CASSWTSGGLNEQFF. CDR3 sequence (DNA): TGTGCCAGCAGTTGGACTAGCGGGGGGCTCAATGAGCAGTTCTTC.

CDR3 region: CASSYGRGTLSPLHF. The CDR3, as DNA: TGTGCCAGCAGTTACGGGCGAGGAACCCTTTCACCCCTCCACTTT. V and J are TRBV27 and TRBJ1-6; no clear D gene. The CDR3 contains 15 residues. The germline CDR1 and CDR2 sequences are MNHEY and SMNVEV (reference sequence). Trimming took 4 bases from V and 9 from J, leaving 16 bases between them.

The J gene is TRBJ2-1, the V gene TRBV7-9; 7 nucleotides match TRBD2. The ends lost 3 bases at V and 4 bases at J; junction bases unmatched: 6. This CDR3 has 15 amino acids. The germline V gene has CDR1 SEHNR and CDR2 FQNEAQ (reference sequence). The CDR3 here is CASSLALAPYNEQFF. In DNA, the CDR3 is TGTGCCAGCAGCTTGGCACTAGCGCCATACAATGAGCAGTTCTTC.

The chain combines TRBV6-1 with TRBJ2-5, with a weak D call TRBD1 (7 bases). CDR3 length: 12 residues. The germline gives CDR1 MNHNS, CDR2 SASEGT. The V end lost 6 bases, the J end lost 5 bases, and 10 bases lay between the germline ends. CDR3 amino acids: CASRAGGETQYF. DNA for the CDR3: TGTGCCAGCAGGGCAGGGGGGGAGACCCAGTACTTC.